This TCR beta chain comes out of a study of shared clonotypes between healthy human individuals. Assay: immunoSEQ multiplex PCR; the TCRdb copy retains only in-frame clones and omits some. The repertoire has some 2,000,000 clones, 95% of them found once; the top ten carry roughly 0.13%. Whole-study results and caveats: Only blood was sampled, and tissue TCR repertoires likely differ from blood ones.

Remarks on this clone: Its antigen is unknown.

Trimming cost V 7 bases and J 4 bases; bases outside gene matches: 11. This CDR3 region has 14 residues. Looked up from germline, CDR1 is GTSNPN and CDR2 is SVGIG (reference sequence). Participating donors were healthy, HIV-negative adults free of recent acute infections or vaccinations. The rearrangement uses TRBV30 and TRBJ1-2; 8 positions match TRBD1. The sequenced sample was naive CD4+ T cells sorted from blood. Specified subset: CD45RA+ positively selected. This clonotype was sampled from a man between 18 and 35 years old in good health. CDR3 sequence: CALTGVRNLYGYTF. CDR3 in DNA: TGTGCCTTGACAGGGGTGCGGAACCTCTATGGCTACACCTTC.